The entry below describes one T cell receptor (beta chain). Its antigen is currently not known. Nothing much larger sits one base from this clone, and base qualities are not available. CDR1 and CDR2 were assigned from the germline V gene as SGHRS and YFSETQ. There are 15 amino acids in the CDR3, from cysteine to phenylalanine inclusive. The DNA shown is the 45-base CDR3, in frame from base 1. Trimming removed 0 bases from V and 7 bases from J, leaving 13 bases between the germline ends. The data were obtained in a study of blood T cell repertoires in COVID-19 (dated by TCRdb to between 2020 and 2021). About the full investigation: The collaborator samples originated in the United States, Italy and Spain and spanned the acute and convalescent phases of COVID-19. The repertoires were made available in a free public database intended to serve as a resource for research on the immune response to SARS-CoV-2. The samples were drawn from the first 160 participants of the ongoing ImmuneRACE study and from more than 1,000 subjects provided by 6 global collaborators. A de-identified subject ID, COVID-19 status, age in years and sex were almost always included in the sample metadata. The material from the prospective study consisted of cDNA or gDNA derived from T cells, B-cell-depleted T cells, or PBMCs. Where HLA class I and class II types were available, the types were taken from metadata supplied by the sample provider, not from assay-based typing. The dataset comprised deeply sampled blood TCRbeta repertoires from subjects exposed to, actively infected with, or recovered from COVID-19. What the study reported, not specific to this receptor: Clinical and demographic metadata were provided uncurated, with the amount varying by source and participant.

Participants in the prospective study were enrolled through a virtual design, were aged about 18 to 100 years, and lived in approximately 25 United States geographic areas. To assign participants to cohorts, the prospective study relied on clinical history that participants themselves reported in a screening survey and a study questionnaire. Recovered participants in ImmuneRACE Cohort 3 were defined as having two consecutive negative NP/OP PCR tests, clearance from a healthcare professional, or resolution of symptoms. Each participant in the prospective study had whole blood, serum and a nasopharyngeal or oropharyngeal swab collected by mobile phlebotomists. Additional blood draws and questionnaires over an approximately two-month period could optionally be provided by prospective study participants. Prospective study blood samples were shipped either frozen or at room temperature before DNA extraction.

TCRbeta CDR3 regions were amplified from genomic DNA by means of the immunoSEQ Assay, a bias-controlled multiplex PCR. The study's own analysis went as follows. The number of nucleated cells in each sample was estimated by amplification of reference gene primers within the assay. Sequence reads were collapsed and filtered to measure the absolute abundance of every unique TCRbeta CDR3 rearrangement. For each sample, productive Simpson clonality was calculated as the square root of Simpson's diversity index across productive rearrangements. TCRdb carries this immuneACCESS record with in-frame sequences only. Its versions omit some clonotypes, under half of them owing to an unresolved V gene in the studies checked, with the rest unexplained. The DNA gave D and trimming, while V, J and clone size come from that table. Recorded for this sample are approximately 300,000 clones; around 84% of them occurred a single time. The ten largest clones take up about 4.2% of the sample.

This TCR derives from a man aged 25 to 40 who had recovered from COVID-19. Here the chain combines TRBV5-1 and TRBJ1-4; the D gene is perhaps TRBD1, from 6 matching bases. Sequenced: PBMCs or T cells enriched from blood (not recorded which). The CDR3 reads CASSLEGRGSEKLFF. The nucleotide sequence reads TGCGCCAGCAGCTTGGAGGGCAGGGGCAGTGAAAAACTGTTTTTT. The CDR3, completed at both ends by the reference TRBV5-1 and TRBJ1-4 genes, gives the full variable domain KAGVTQTPRYLIKTRGQQVTLSCSPISGHRSVSWYQQTPGQGLQFLFEYFSETQRNKGNFPGRFSGRQFSNSRSEMNVSTLELGDSALYLCASSLEGRGSEKLFFGSGTQLSVL.